Detailed here is one T cell receptor beta chain. The method was immunoSEQ multiplex PCR; TCRdb's version includes in-frame clones alone and lacks a portion of them. This table has 130,000 to 150,000 clones, approximately 78% appearing once. The CDR3 length is 14 residues. Deletions cut 4 bases from V and 2 bases from J, with 8 bases between. Per germline, CDR1 MNHEY and CDR2 SMNVEV (reference sequence). This specimen comes from a study of T cell responses to AZD1222 COVID-19 vaccine. The rearrangement joins TRBV27 to TRBJ2-2; D is undetermined. This receptor was obtained from an adult in good health. Sequenced material: peripheral blood, taken on day 0 of MenACWY control vaccination. The CDR3 region has the DNA TGTGCCAGCAGTTATGTTGACAACACCGGGGAGCTGTTTTTT. Translated, it gives CASSYVDNTGELFF.